This T cell receptor beta chain was captured in a study of blood T cells in healthy people across ages. Study results and caveats: The authors considered diversity estimates from one million T cells to be underestimates. Diversity was higher, and naive CD4+ cells more numerous, in long-lived donors than in aged donors. The fall in TCR beta diversity per million T cells was roughly linear with age.

V lost 1 base, J lost 0 bases, and 11 bases lay in between. The germline gives CDR1 LGHNA, CDR2 YNFKEQ. The CDR3 covers 16 residues. PCR was performed a second time for roughly 7 to 12 cycles using a sample-barcoded 5' primer and a J-beta primer mix. Using its own MiXCR run on the 5' RACE reads, TCRdb lists one record per CDR3 protein. The sample has some 900,000 distinct CDR3 sequences; about 44% are singletons. As concerns this clonotype: Its antigen is not identified.

The specimen sequenced was blood. This clonotype originated in a man aged 25 to 45 in good health. The chain combines TRBV4-2 with TRBJ2-3, with no clear D. The CDR3 loop is CASSQGPYASTDTQYF. CDR3 nucleotides: TGTGCCAGCAGCCAAGGACCATACGCCAGCACAGATACGCAGTATTTT.